Below, one T cell receptor beta chain is given with its context. Antigen specificity is unknown. The sample is drawn from a study of T cells in Graves' hyperthyroidism and ophthalmopathy. Study results and caveats: It was a median about seven months before onset that the model predicted ophthalmopathy. Most expanded thyroid clonotypes above 0.001 recurred in blood. Researchers report that a 13 V-J model separated ophthalmopathy from stable hyperthyroidism.

This CDR3 region has 15 residues. The V gene's germline CDR1 is SEHNR and CDR2 FQNEAQ (reference sequence). V was cut by 5 bases and J by 1 base, with 15 bases left in between. What was amplified from RNA transcripts were TCR beta CDR3 regions. Primed by the HTBI set, a first-round RT-PCR was run on the TCR CDR3. A single record per CDR3 protein comes from TCRdb applying MiXCR to the multiplex PCR reads. The repertoire has roughly 840,000 distinct CDR3 sequences, more than 30% of them found once; the top ten carry approximately 8.7%. Diagnostic assessment was based on clinical symptoms, serum thyroxine and TRAb, thyroid ultrasound and orbital computed tomography.

This chain joins TRBV7-9 and TRBJ2-7; D remains unclear. The sample was blood. The receptor was derived from a man between 18 and 29 years old with Graves' hyperthyroidism. This chain's CDR3 is CASSQVGSRSYEQYF. Written as DNA, the CDR3 is TGTGCCAGCAGCCAAGTGGGGTCCCGATCCTACGAGCAGTACTTC. The full variable domain, rest sourced from reference TRBV7-9 and TRBJ2-7, is DTGVSQNPRHKITKRGQNVTFRCDPISEHNRLYWYRQTLGQGPEFLTYFQNEAQLEKSRLLSDRFSAERPKGSFSTLEIQRTEQGDSAMYLCASSQVGSRSYEQYFGPGTRLTVT.